This T cell receptor (beta chain) was captured in a study of CD8 T cells in Susac syndrome. The CDR3 is made up of 12 amino acids. Trimming at V came to 6 bases and at J to 3 bases, leaving 2 bases not matched to a gene. The germline gives CDR1 SQVTM, CDR2 ANQGSEA. A quantity of about 0.45 to 1 ug RNA underwent reverse transcription using random hexamers. MiXCR, run by TCRdb on the immunoSEQ multiplex PCR reads, gives a single entry per CDR3 protein. This table holds roughly 190,000 distinct CDR3 sequences, approximately 96% found once. What was sequenced was CD4+ T cells from PBMCs. V usage is TRBV29-1 and J usage is TRBJ2-5, with 9 bases lining up with TRBD1. The receptor comes from a human donor with Susac syndrome. The CDR3 nucleotides are TGCAGCGTGGGGACAGGGAAAGAGACCCAGTACTTC. Its protein product is CSVGTGKETQYF.